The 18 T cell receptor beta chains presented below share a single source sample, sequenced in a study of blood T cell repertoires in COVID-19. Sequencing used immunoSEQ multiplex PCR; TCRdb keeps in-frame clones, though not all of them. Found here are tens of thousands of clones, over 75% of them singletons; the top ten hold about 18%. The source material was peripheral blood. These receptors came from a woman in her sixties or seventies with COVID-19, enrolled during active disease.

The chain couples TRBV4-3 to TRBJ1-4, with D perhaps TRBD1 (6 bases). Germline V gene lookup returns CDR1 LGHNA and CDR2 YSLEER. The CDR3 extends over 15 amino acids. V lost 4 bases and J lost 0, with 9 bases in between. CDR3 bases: TGCGCCAGCAGCCCCCGGACAGCAACTAATGAAAAACTGTTTTTT. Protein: CASSPRTATNEKLFF.

The CDR3 nucleotides read TGTGCCAGCAGCTCGCGGACTAGCGGAACCTACGAGCAGTACTTC. It codes for CASSSRTSGTYEQYF. J is TRBJ2-7 and V is TRBV5-4; TRBD2 matches 10 bases. The CDR3 is 15 amino acids. Germline V lookup: CDR1 SGHNT, CDR2 YYREEE (reference sequence). V trimming: 3 bases; J trimming: 2 bases; junction bases outside the gene matches: 5.

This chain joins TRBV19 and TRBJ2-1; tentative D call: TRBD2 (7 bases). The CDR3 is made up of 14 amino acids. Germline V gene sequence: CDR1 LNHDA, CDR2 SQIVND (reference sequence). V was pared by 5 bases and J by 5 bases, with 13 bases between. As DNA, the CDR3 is TGTGCCAGTAGTTATACAGGGACTAACAATGAGCAGTTCTTC. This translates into CASSYTGTNNEQFF.

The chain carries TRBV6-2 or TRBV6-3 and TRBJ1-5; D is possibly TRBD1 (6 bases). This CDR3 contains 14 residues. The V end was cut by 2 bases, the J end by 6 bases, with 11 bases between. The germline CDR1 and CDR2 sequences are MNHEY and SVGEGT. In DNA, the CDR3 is TGTGCCAGCAGTTACACAGGGATCAGTCAGCCCCAGCATTTT. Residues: CASSYTGISQPQHF.

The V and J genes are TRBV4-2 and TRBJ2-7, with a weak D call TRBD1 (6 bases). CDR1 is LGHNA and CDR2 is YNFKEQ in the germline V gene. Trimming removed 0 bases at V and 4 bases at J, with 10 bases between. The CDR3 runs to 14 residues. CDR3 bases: TGTGCCAGCAGCCAAGACAGGGGCCAGTACGAGCAGTACTTC. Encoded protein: CASSQDRGQYEQYF.

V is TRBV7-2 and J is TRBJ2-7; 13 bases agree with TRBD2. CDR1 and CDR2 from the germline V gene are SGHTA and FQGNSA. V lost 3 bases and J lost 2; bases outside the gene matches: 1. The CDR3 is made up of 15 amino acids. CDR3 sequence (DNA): TGTGCCAGCAGCTTTGGGACTAGCGGGACCTACGAGCAGTACTTC. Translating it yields CASSFGTSGTYEQYF.

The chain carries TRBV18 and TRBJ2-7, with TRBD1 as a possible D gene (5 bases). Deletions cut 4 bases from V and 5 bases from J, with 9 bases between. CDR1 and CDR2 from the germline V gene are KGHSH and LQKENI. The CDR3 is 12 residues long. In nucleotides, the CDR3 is TGTGCCAGCTCACTCGGACACCACGAGCAGTACTTC. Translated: CASSLGHHEQYF.

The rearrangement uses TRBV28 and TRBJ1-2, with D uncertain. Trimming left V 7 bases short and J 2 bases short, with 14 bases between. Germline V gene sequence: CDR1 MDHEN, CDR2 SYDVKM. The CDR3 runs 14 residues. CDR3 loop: CASTPPRRNYGYTF. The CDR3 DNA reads TGTGCCAGCACCCCACCCAGGAGGAACTATGGCTACACCTTC.

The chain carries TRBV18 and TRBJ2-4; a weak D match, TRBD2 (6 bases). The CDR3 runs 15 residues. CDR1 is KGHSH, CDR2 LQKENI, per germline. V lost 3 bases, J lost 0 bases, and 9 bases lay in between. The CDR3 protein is CASSPSGLAKNIQYF. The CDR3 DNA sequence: TGTGCCAGCTCACCCAGCGGGTTAGCCAAAAACATTCAGTACTTC. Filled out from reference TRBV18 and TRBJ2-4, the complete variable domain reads NAGVMQNPRHLVRRRGQEARLRCSPMKGHSHVYWYRQLPEEGLKFMVYLQKENIIDESGMPKERFSAEFPKEGPSILRIQQVVRGDSAAYFCASSPSGLAKNIQYFGAGTRLSVL.

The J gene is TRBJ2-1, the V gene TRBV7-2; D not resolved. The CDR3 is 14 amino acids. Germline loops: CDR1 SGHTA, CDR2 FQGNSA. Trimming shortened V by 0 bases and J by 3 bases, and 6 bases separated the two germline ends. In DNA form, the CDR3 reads TGTGCCAGCAGCTTAGCAGCATACTACAATGAGCAGTTCTTC. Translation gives CASSLAAYYNEQFF.

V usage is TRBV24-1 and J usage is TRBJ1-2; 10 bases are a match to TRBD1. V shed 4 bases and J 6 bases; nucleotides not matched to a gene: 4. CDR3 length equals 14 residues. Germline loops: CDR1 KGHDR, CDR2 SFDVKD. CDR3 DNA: TGTGCCACCAGTGAGACAGGGGGCGGGGATGGCTACACCTTC. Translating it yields CATSETGGGDGYTF.

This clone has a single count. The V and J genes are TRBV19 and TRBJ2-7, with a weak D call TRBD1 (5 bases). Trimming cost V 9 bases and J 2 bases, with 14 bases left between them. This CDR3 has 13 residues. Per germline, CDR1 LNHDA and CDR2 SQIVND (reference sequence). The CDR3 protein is CARGERQPYEQYF. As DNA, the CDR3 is TGTGCCAGAGGAGAAAGACAGCCCTACGAGCAGTACTTC. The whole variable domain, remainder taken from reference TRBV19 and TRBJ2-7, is DGGITQSPKYLFRKEGQNVTLSCEQNLNHDAMYWYRQDPGQGLRLIYYSQIVNDFQKGDIAEGYSVSREKKESFPLTVTSAQKNPTAFYLCARGERQPYEQYFGPGTRLTVT.

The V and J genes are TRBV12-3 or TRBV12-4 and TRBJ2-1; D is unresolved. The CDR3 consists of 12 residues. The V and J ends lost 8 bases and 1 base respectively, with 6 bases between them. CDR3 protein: CASHSSYNEQFF. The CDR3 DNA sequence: TGTGCCAGCCACAGTTCCTACAATGAGCAGTTCTTC.

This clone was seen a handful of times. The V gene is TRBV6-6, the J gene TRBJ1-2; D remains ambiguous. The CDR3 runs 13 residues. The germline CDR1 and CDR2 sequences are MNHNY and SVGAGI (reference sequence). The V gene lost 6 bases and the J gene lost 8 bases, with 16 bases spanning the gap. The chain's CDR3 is CASRHTDSGGYTF. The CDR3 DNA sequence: TGTGCCAGCAGGCATACGGACTCCGGGGGCTACACCTTC.

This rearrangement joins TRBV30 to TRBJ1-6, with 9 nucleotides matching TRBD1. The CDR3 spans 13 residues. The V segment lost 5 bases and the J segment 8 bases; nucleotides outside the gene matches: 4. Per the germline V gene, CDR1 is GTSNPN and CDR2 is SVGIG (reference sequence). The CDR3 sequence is CAWSGQGDSPLHF. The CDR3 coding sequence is TGTGCCTGGTCGGGACAGGGCGATTCACCCCTCCACTTT.

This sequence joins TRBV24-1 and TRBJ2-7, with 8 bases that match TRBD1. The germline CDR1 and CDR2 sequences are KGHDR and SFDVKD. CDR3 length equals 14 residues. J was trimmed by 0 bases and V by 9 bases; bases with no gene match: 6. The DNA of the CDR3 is TGTGCCACCGACGCCGGACAGGGCTCCTACGAGCAGTACTTC. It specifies CATDAGQGSYEQYF.

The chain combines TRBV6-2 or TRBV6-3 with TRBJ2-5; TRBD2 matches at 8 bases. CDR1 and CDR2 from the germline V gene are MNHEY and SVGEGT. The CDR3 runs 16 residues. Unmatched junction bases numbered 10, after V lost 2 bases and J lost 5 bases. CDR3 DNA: TGTGCCAGCAGTTACCCCACCGGGGGGGTGCGGGAGACCCAGTACTTC. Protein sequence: CASSYPTGGVRETQYF.

The CDR3 bases are TGCGCCAGCAGCCTAGGGACTAGCGGGATCACCCTAACAGATACGCAGTATTTT. Translated, it gives CASSLGTSGITLTDTQYF. The rearrangement uses TRBV5-1 and TRBJ2-3; 13 nucleotides agree with TRBD2. The CDR3 is 18 residues long. With V trimmed by 4 bases and J by 3 bases, 11 bases remained unmatched. Germline V gene lookup returns CDR1 SGHRS and CDR2 YFSETQ.